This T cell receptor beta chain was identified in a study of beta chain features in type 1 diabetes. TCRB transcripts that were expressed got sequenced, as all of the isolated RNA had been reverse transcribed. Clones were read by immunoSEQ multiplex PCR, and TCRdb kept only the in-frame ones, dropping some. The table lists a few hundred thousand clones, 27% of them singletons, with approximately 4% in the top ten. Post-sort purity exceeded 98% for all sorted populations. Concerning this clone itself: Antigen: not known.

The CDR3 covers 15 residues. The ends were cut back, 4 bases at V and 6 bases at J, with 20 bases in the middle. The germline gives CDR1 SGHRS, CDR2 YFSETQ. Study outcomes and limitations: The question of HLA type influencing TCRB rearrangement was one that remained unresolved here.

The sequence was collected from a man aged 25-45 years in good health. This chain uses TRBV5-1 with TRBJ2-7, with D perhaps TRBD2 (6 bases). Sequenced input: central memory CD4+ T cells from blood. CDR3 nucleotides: TGCGCCAGCAGCCAGGAGGGGCAGGGCCAGGCCGAGCAGTACTTC. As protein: CASSQEGQGQAEQYF.